This T cell receptor beta chain originates from a study of T cell changes during pregnancy in multiple sclerosis. Between the trimmed V and J ends, which lost 7 bases and 10 bases, there was a span of 13 bases. The CDR3 contains 11 residues. Germline assignment: CDR1 DFQATT and CDR2 SNEGSKA (reference sequence). Measured with immunoSEQ multiplex PCR; TCRdb has only the in-frame clones, and not every one. Of roughly 40,000 clones in the sample, about 90% were seen once. This clonotype was obtained from a female donor with multiple sclerosis, enrolled in a pregnancy study. The V call is TRBV20-1, the J call TRBJ2-2; D may be TRBD2 (5 bases). Specimen: CD4+ T cells from peripheral blood mononuclear cells, collected before pregnancy. The CDR3, as DNA: TGCAGTGTTTCATGGAGGACGGAGCTGTTTTTT. Amino acids: CSVSWRTELFF.